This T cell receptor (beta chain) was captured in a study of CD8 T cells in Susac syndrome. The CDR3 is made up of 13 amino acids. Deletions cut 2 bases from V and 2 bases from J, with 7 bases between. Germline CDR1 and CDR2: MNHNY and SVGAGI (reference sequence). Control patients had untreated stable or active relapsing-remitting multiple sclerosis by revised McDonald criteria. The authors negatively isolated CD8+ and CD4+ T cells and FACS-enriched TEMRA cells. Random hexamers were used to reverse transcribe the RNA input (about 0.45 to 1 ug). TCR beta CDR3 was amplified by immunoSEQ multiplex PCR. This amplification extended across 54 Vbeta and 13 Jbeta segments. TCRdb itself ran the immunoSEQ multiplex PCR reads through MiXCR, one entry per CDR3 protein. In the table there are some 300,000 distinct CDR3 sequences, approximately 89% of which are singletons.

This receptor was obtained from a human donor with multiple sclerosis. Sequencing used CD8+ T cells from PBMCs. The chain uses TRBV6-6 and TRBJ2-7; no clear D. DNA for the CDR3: TGTGCCAGCAGTTACGGCGCAGCCTACGAGCAGTACTTC. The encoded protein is CASSYGAAYEQYF.